Detailed here is one T cell receptor beta chain. The sample originates from a study of cytomegalovirus exposure and HLA in healthy donors. After removal of 3 bases from V and 5 bases from J, the junction contained 8 bases not matched to a gene. Germline CDR1 reads SQVTM; CDR2 reads ANQGSEA. CDR3 length equals 16 residues. The method was immunoSEQ multiplex PCR; TCRdb's version includes in-frame clones alone and lacks a portion of them. The table includes about 110,000 clones, almost 96% detected once. The chain uses TRBV29-1 and TRBJ2-1, with 12 bases fitting TRBD2. The sample taken for sequencing was PBMCs. The receptor's source is a woman younger than 30 in good health and CMV-seronegative. As DNA, the CDR3 is TGCAGCGTTGAGCCCAGGACTAGCGGGGTGCACAATGAGCAGTTCTTC. Translated: CSVEPRTSGVHNEQFF.